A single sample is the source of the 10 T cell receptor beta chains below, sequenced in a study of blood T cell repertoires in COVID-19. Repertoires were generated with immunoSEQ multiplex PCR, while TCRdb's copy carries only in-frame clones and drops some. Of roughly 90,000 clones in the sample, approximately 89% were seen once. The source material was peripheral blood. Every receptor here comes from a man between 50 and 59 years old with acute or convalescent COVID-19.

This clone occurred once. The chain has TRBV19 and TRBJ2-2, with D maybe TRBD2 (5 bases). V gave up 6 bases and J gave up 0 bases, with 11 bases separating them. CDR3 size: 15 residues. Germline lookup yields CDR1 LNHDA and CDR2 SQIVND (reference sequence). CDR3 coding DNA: TGTGCCAGTAGAGGAGAGGGAACGAACACCGGGGAGCTGTTTTTT. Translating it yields CASRGEGTNTGELFF. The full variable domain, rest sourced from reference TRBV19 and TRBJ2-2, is DGGITQSPKYLFRKEGQNVTLSCEQNLNHDAMYWYRQDPGQGLRLIYYSQIVNDFQKGDIAEGYSVSREKKESFPLTVTSAQKNPTAFYLCASRGEGTNTGELFFGEGSRLTVL.

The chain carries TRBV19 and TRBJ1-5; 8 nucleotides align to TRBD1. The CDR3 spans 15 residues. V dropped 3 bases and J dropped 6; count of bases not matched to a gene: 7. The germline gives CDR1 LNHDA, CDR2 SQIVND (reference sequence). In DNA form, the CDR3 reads TGTGCCAGTAGTATTGGGACAGGCTGGGGTCAGCCCCAGCATTTT. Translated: CASSIGTGWGQPQHF.

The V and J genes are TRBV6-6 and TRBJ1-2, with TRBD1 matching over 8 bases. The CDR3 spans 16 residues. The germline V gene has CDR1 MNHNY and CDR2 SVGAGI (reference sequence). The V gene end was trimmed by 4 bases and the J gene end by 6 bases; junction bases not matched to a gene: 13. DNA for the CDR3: TGTGCCAGCAGTTCCCGGGGGACAGGTTTGGAGGATGGCTACACCTTC. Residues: CASSSRGTGLEDGYTF.

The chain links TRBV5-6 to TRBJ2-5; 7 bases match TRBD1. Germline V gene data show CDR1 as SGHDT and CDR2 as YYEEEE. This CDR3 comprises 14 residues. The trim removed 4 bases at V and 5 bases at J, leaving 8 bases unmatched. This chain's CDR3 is CASSLNRGTETQYF. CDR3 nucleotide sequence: TGTGCCAGCAGCCTCAACAGGGGCACGGAGACCCAGTACTTC.

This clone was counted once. The DNA for the CDR3 is TGTGCCAGCAGCTTAGTCCTAGGGGACAGGGCAACAGATACGCAGTATTTT. Amino acid sequence: CASSLVLGDRATDTQYF. The chain is built from TRBV7-9 and TRBJ2-3, with 9 bases aligning to TRBD1. The CDR3 is made up of 17 amino acids. Germline loops: CDR1 SEHNR, CDR2 FQNEAQ (reference sequence). Trimming removed 1 base from V and 3 bases from J; junction bases left unmatched: 8.

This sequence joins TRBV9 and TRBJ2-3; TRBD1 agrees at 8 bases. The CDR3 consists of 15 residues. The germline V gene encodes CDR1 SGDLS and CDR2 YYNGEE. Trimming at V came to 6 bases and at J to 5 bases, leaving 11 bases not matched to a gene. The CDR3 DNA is TGTGCCAGCACCGAAAGGGACAGGTCTATAGATACGCAGTATTTT. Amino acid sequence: CASTERDRSIDTQYF.

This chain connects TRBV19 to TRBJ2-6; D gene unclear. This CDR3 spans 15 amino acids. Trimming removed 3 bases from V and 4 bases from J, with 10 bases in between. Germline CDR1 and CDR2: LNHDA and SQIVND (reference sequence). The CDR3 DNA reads TGTGCCAGTAGTATCCCCAGTTCCGGGGCCAACGTCCTGACTTTC. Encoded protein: CASSIPSSGANVLTF.

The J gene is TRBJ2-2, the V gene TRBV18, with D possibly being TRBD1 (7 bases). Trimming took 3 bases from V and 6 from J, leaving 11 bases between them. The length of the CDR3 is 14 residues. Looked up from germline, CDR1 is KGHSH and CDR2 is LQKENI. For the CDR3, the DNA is TGTGCCAGCTCACCCGACAGGGAGGCCGGGGAGCTGTTTTTT. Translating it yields CASSPDREAGELFF.

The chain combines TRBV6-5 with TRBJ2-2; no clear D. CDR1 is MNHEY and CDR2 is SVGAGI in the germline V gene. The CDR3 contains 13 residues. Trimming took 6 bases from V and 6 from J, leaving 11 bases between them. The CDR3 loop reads CASSPLVAGELFF. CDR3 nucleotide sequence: TGTGCCAGCAGCCCGCTAGTAGCCGGGGAGCTGTTTTTT.

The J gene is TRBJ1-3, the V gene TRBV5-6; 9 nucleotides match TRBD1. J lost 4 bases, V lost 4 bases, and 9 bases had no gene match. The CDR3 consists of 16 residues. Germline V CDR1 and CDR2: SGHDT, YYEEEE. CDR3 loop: CASSPWSDRGGNTIYF. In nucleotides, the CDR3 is TGTGCCAGCAGCCCATGGTCGGACAGGGGCGGAAACACCATATATTTT. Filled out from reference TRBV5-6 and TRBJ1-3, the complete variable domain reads DAGVTQSPTHLIKTRGQQVTLRCSPKSGHDTVSWYQQALGQGPQFIFQYYEEEERQRGNFPDRFSGHQFPNYSSELNVNALLLGDSALYLCASSPWSDRGGNTIYFGEGSWLTVV.